This is a list of T cell receptor beta chains from one sample in a study of CD4 T cells in relation to SARS-CoV-2 and coronaviruses. Here immunoSEQ multiplex PCR was the method, and the copy in TCRdb shows in-frame clones only, minus some. Of 20,000 or so clones detected, 78% appear once; the ten largest clones hold around 17%. These TCRs are of unknown antigen specificity. The sequenced material came from CD4+ T cells from PBMCs, cultured in vitro. Every receptor here comes from a human donor in good health. Each CDR3 is given with its conserved first and last residue. A D gene is named only where the DNA matches it firmly. Some rows mark clone size as missing; the rest say once, few, many or name a class of expanded clone.

TRBD1,TRBV3-1/TRBV3-2,once,TRBJ1-2,TGTGCCAGCAGCCTCCGGGACAGCCTCTATGGCTACACCTTC,CASSLRDSLYGYTF
.,TRBV27,.,TRBJ1-1,TGTGCCAGCAGTCTACAGAGGCAGTGGAACACTGAAGCTTTCTTT,CASSLQRQWNTEAFF
TRBD2,TRBV4-1,.,TRBJ2-3,TGCGCCAGCAGCCAAGAAGTACTAGCGGGAGGGCTGTTGCCAGATACGCAGTATTTT,CASSQEVLAGGLLPDTQYF
TRBD2,TRBV6-2/TRBV6-3,.,TRBJ2-2,TGTGCCAGCAGCTCTCCGGGACTAGCGGGAGTGTTCGGGGAGCTGTTTTTT,CASSSPGLAGVFGELFF
.,TRBV6-1,.,TRBJ1-4,TGTGCCAGCAGTGAACAGGGCTCTAATGAAAAACTGTTTTTT,CASSEQGSNEKLFF
.,TRBV7-9,.,TRBJ2-2,TGTGCCAGCCACCGGACTCTGAACACCGGGGAGCTGTTTTTT,CASHRTLNTGELFF
.,TRBV18,.,TRBJ2-2,TGTGCCAGCTCTCAGGGGAACACCGGGGAGCTGTTTTTT,CASSQGNTGELFF
.,TRBV3-1/TRBV3-2,.,TRBJ1-1,TGTGCCAGCAGCCAAGATCCAGGGCGTACTGAAGCTTTCTTT,CASSQDPGRTEAFF
TRBD2,TRBV9,.,TRBJ2-3,TGTGCCAGCACAAGACTAGCGGGGGGAAATACGCAGTATTTT,CASTRLAGGNTQYF
.,TRBV11-2,few,TRBJ2-7,TGTGCCAGCAGCCTCTGGGATGAGCAGTACTTC,CASSLWDEQYF
.,TRBV24-1,medium-sized,TRBJ1-4,TGTGCCACCAGTGATTCAAGGGCGAGCTATGAAAAACTGTTTTTT,CATSDSRASYEKLFF
.,TRBV6-5,.,TRBJ1-5,TGTGCCAGCAGCACCGGCAATCAGCCCCAGCATTTT,CASSTGNQPQHF
TRBD1,TRBV12-5,.,TRBJ2-3,TGTGCTAGTGGTTTTCAGGGGGCGATTACAGATACGCAGTATTTT,CASGFQGAITDTQYF
.,TRBV11-2,.,TRBJ1-2,TGTGCCAGCAGCCCGGGGGGGGTCTATGGCTACACCTTC,CASSPGGVYGYTF
.,TRBV30,few,TRBJ1-3,TGTGCCTGGAGGCCCCGGAACACCATATATTTT,CAWRPRNTIYF
TRBD1,TRBV2,.,TRBJ1-2,TGTGCCAGCAGTCCAGACAGGGACAACGTCTATGGCTACACCTTC,CASSPDRDNVYGYTF
TRBD2,TRBV11-2,.,TRBJ2-7,TGTGCCAGCAGCCCAACTCGGAGGACTAGGAGAGCATCCTACGAGCAGTACTTC,CASSPTRRTRRASYEQYF
.,TRBV27,.,TRBJ1-1,TGTGCCAGCAGATATTGGAGGGGGGGAAACACTGAAGCTTTCTTT,CASRYWRGGNTEAFF
.,TRBV9,.,TRBJ2-1,TGTGCCAGCAGCGCCTCTCTAGCTTCCAATGAGCAGTTCTTC,CASSASLASNEQFF
TRBD2,TRBV28,.,TRBJ2-7,TGTGCCAGCAGCAAGAGCGGGAGGGCCCTGGGAGAGCAGTACTTC,CASSKSGRALGEQYF
TRBD1,TRBV13,.,TRBJ1-2,TGTGCCAGCAGCCAAAGCACAGGGGGCTATGGCTACACCTTC,CASSQSTGGYGYTF
.,TRBV12-3/TRBV12-4,once,TRBJ2-5,TGTGCCAGCAGTTTGGGAGCTCAAGAGACCCAGTACTTC,CASSLGAQETQYF
TRBD2,TRBV5-8,few,TRBJ2-7,TGTGCCAGCAGCCTGGTGGCGGGAGGGCCGCAGTACTTC,CASSLVAGGPQYF
TRBD2,TRBV11-3,few,TRBJ2-3,TGTGCCAGCAGCTTAAGAATTCTAGCGGGAGGATTGGATACGCAGTATTTT,CASSLRILAGGLDTQYF
TRBD1,TRBV5-1,.,TRBJ1-4,TGCGCCAGCAGCTTAGGGACAGGGGGCATTGCAACTAATGAAAAACTGTTTTTT,CASSLGTGGIATNEKLFF
.,TRBV6-4,medium-sized,TRBJ2-6,TGTGCCAGCAGTGACAACTCTGGGGCCAACGTCCTGACTTTC,CASSDNSGANVLTF
TRBD1,TRBV5-1,.,TRBJ2-7,TGCGCCAGCAGCTTGGGCGGGACAGGGTACTACGAGCAGTACTTC,CASSLGGTGYYEQYF
TRBD2,TRBV18,.,TRBJ2-3,TGTGCCAGTACACTAGCGGGAGGTGGCGGCACAGATACGCAGTATTTT,CASTLAGGGGTDTQYF
.,TRBV4-1,once,TRBJ1-4,TGCGCCAGCAGCCAAGACGGACCGTATAATGAAAAACTGTTTTTT,CASSQDGPYNEKLFF
TRBD1,TRBV5-4,.,TRBJ2-5,TGTGCCAGCAGTCTGAATCAGGGGGTGACCCAGTACTTC,CASSLNQGVTQYF
.,TRBV27,.,TRBJ2-2,TGTGCCAGCCAACGAACAGGGACCACCGGGGAGCTGTTTTTT,CASQRTGTTGELFF
.,TRBV5-1,.,TRBJ1-1,TGCGCCAGCAGCTTGGGTCAGAGTGGAACTGAAGCTTTCTTT,CASSLGQSGTEAFF
TRBD2,TRBV15,.,TRBJ2-3,TGTGCCACCAGCACGGGAGGTGGAGATACGCAGTATTTT,CATSTGGGDTQYF
.,TRBV2,once,TRBJ1-2,TGTGCCAGCAGTTCCCAGGGTGGGCAGGGGAATGGCTACACCTTC,CASSSQGGQGNGYTF
.,TRBV19,once,TRBJ2-3,TGTGCCAGTAGTACCCGGACGGGACCTAGCACAGATACGCAGTATTTT,CASSTRTGPSTDTQYF
TRBD2,TRBV19,.,TRBJ2-5,TGTGCCAGTACCCAGATAGCGGGACAAGAGACCCAGTACTTC,CASTQIAGQETQYF